One and the same sample provided the 10 T cell receptor beta chains below, sequenced in a study of T cells in Graves' hyperthyroidism and ophthalmopathy. RNA transcripts gave rise to amplified TCR beta CDR3 regions. First-round RT-PCR targeting the TCR CDR3 was performed with the HTBI primer set. MiXCR, run by TCRdb on the multiplex PCR reads, gives a single entry per CDR3 protein. The data hold 380,000 or so distinct CDR3 sequences, with roughly 13% observed a single time. The sample comprised blood. All receptors derive from a woman aged 25 to 39 with Graves' hyperthyroidism.

Ten or more counts support this clonotype. The J gene is TRBJ2-7, the V gene TRBV6-2 or TRBV6-3; D may be TRBD1 (6 bases). V gave up 2 bases and J gave up 3 bases, with 14 bases separating them. The CDR3 has 15 residues. Germline V gives CDR1 MNHEY, CDR2 SVGEGT. The CDR3 DNA reads as TGTGCCAGCAGTTACGCGGCAGGGGTTGTCTACGAGCAGTACTTC. Amino acids: CASSYAAGVVYEQYF.

This clonotype was found many times. CDR3 DNA sequence: TGCGCCAGCAGCCAAGTGGATCTGGGATACCAAGAGACCCAGTACTTC. It specifies CASSQVDLGYQETQYF. This rearrangement joins TRBV4-1 to TRBJ2-5; D ambiguous. The germline V gene has CDR1 MGHRA and CDR2 YSYEKL. Between the trimmed V and J ends, which lost 1 base and 0 bases, there was a span of 12 bases. This CDR3 spans 16 amino acids.

This clonotype was observed at least ten times. The chain recombines TRBV11-1 with TRBJ2-5, with no clear D. Looked up from germline, CDR1 is SGHAT and CDR2 is FQDESV (reference sequence). The germline V and J ends were trimmed by 5 bases and 4 bases, with 20 bases remaining between them. The CDR3 spans 16 residues. CDR3 protein: CASSRDSDWLGETQYF. The CDR3 DNA reads TGTGCCAGCAGCCGCGACTCGGATTGGTTGGGAGAGACCCAGTACTTC.

This clonotype was observed at least ten times. In DNA, the CDR3 is TGCAGTGCTAGAGATCAAGTGACAGTTCAAGAGACCCAGTACTTC. This translates into CSARDQVTVQETQYF. The chain carries TRBV20-1 and TRBJ2-5; weak D call: TRBD1 (5 bases). Germline V gives CDR1 DFQATT, CDR2 SNEGSKA (reference sequence). The CDR3 is 15 amino acids. Trimming shortened V by 0 bases and J by 2 bases, and 13 bases separated the two germline ends.

As concerns this clonotype: A read error may be the cause here, since a much bigger clone is one base away. The rearrangement uses TRBV5-1 and TRBJ1-1, with D maybe TRBD1 (6 bases). CDR3 length: 14 residues. Germline CDR1 is SGHRS and CDR2 is YFSETQ. The CDR3 here is CASMGGSGYTEALF. The CDR3 region has the DNA TGCGCCAGCATGGGGGGCTCCGGGTACACTGAAGCTCTCTTT.

Only a few counts were recorded for this clonotype. V and J are TRBV5-1 and TRBJ2-2; possible D gene TRBD2, 6 bases. The V and J ends lost 4 bases and 1 base respectively, with 14 bases between them. The CDR3 sequence is 16 residues long. Germline CDR1 and CDR2: SGHRS and YFSETQ. In DNA, the CDR3 is TGCGCCAGCAGCAAAACCGGGACTGAGAACACCGGGGAGCTGTTTTTT. Protein sequence: CASSKTGTENTGELFF.

This rearrangement joins TRBV10-3 to TRBJ1-3; D uncertain. This CDR3 region has 14 residues. V lost 8 bases and J lost 4, with 15 bases in between. Germline-derived CDR1 and CDR2 are ENHRY and SYGVKD. The CDR3 bases are TGTGCCATCGGGCTTGGGCTGGAGGGAAACACCATATATTTT. Protein product: CAIGLGLEGNTIYF.

This clonotype was detected many times. The V call is TRBV20-1, the J call TRBJ1-2; unclear D gene. From germline, CDR1 is DFQATT and CDR2 SNEGSKA (reference sequence). Trimming stripped 4 bases from V and 4 bases from J, with 16 bases between. The CDR3 contains 14 residues. CDR3 in DNA: TGCAGTGCTATCGCAGGAGGACCGCCCTATGGCTACACCTTC. Residues: CSAIAGGPPYGYTF.

The sample holds a few counts of this clonotype. V and J are TRBV3-1 and TRBJ1-6; 8 bases fit TRBD1. V lost 2 bases and J lost 7; bases outside the gene matches: 7. Germline assignment: CDR1 LGHDT and CDR2 YNNKEL (reference sequence). This CDR3 spans 16 amino acids. CDR3 protein: CASSQSPGTGNSPLHF. For the CDR3, the DNA is TGTGCCAGCAGCCAAAGCCCCGGGACAGGCAATTCACCCCTCCACTTT.

The table lists this clonotype with many counts. The rearrangement joins TRBV2 to TRBJ2-7; D unclear. The CDR3 covers 14 residues. CDR1 is SNHLY and CDR2 is FYNNEI in the germline V gene. Trimming took off 6 bases at V and 5 bases at J, with 17 bases between the two ends. The CDR3 region has the DNA TGTGCCAGCAGCGCCCCTCGGATTCGGCACGAGCAGTACTTC. Encoded protein: CASSAPRIRHEQYF.